Presented here are 23 T cell receptor beta chains from one specimen sequenced in a study of T cell responses to AZD1222 COVID-19 vaccine. Sequencing used immunoSEQ multiplex PCR; TCRdb keeps in-frame clones, though not all of them. Of roughly 100,000 clones in the sample, 70% to 90% are singletons; the top ten hold roughly 2.5%. This specimen was peripheral blood, taken 28 days after the second AZD1222 dose. These TCRs come from an adult who received the AZD1222 COVID-19 vaccine.

The chain joins TRBV16 to TRBJ1-4; D might be TRBD1 (5 bases). The V and J ends lost 4 bases and 0 bases respectively, with 9 bases between them. Germline V gives CDR1 KGHSY, CDR2 FQNENV. The CDR3 runs 15 residues. CDR3 DNA sequence: TGTGCCAGCAGCCTTGGGACGGCAACTAATGAAAAACTGTTTTTT. Amino acid sequence: CASSLGTATNEKLFF.

V and J are TRBV18 and TRBJ2-5, with 10 bases aligning to TRBD2. This CDR3 contains 13 residues. Germline V gene lookup returns CDR1 KGHSH and CDR2 LQKENI. V shed 6 bases and J 11 bases; nucleotides not matched to a gene: 9. CDR3 nucleotide sequence: TGTGCCAGCTCCCAAGCTAGCGGGAGAGCTCAGTACTTC. Residues: CASSQASGRAQYF.

Notes on this clone: Additional DNA sequences in this sample encode the identical CDR3. The gene calls are TRBV7-8 and TRBJ2-7; 7 nucleotides line up with TRBD1. Germline V gene lookup returns CDR1 SGHVS and CDR2 FQNEAQ. J was trimmed by 3 bases and V by 5 bases; bases with no gene match: 10. This CDR3 spans 15 amino acids. Here the CDR3 DNA reads TGTGCCAGCAGCGTTCTCCCGGGACAGCACTACGAGCAGTACTTC. As protein: CASSVLPGQHYEQYF.

This clone was seen just once. The gene calls are TRBV6-5 and TRBJ2-1; D uncertain. Germline CDR1 and CDR2: MNHEY and SVGAGI. The CDR3 covers 15 residues. V gave up 6 bases and J gave up 0 bases, with 12 bases separating them. The CDR3 DNA is TGTGCCAGCAGACGTCGACAAGACTCCTACAATGAGCAGTTCTTC. Protein sequence: CASRRRQDSYNEQFF.

The chain uses TRBV6-5 and TRBJ2-2, with 8 bases identical to TRBD2. CDR1 and CDR2 from the germline V gene are MNHEY and SVGAGI. This CDR3 has 13 residues. V shed 6 bases, J shed 7 bases, and the junction held 4 bases outside the gene matches. CDR3 nucleotide sequence: TGTGCCAGCAGAAGGACTAGCCGCGGGGAGCTGTTTTTT. Amino acids: CASRRTSRGELFF.

The rearrangement uses TRBV27 and TRBJ2-1; 7 bases align to TRBD1. The germline gives CDR1 MNHEY, CDR2 SMNVEV (reference sequence). The CDR3 contains 11 residues. V gave up 5 bases and J gave up 15 bases; unmatched junction bases: 7. The CDR3 reads CASSPRGHLFF. The CDR3 bases are TGTGCCAGCAGTCCTAGGGGGCATCTGTTCTTC.

The CDR3 here is CASSLTSGSSNEQFF. The DNA of the CDR3 is TGTGCCAGCAGTCTGACTAGCGGGAGTAGCAATGAGCAGTTCTTC. This sequence joins TRBV7-6 and TRBJ2-1; 12 bases align to TRBD2. The CDR3 sequence is 15 residues long. V lost 6 bases, J lost 6 bases, and 6 bases stayed unmatched. Per the germline V gene, CDR1 is SGHVS and CDR2 is FNYEAQ.

This chain joins TRBV30 and TRBJ1-5; a weak D match, TRBD1 (5 bases). This CDR3 is 13 amino acids long. The germline V gene has CDR1 GTSNPN and CDR2 SVGIG (reference sequence). Trimming took off 1 base at V and 6 bases at J, with 10 bases between the two ends. The CDR3 here is CAWSEGIGQPQHF. The DNA for the CDR3 is TGTGCCTGGAGTGAGGGGATCGGTCAGCCCCAGCATTTT.

This clone occurred once. This chain joins TRBV7-9 and TRBJ2-3, with D possibly being TRBD2 (6 bases). This CDR3 has 16 residues. V was trimmed by 6 bases and J by 2 bases, leaving 18 bases between them. CDR1 SEHNR and CDR2 FQNEAQ come from the germline V gene (reference sequence). CDR3: CASSIVLGLHTDTQYF. Here the CDR3 DNA reads TGTGCCAGCAGTATCGTGTTGGGACTCCACACAGATACGCAGTATTTT.

This chain joins TRBV5-5 and TRBJ1-2; D remains ambiguous. Between the trimmed V and J ends, which lost 0 bases and 1 base, there was a span of 4 bases. The CDR3 runs 13 residues. Germline V gives CDR1 SGHKS, CDR2 YYEKEE (reference sequence). CDR3: CASSLDRNYGYTF. Written as DNA, the CDR3 is TGTGCCAGCAGCTTGGACCGTAACTATGGCTACACCTTC. The full variable domain, in which reference TRBV5-5 and TRBJ1-2 provide the parts outside the CDR3, is DAGVTQSPTHLIKTRGQQVTLRCSPISGHKSVSWYQQVLGQGPQFIFQYYEKEERGRGNFPDRFSARQFPNYSSELNVNALLLGDSALYLCASSLDRNYGYTFGSGTRLTVV.

The chain joins TRBV6-5 to TRBJ2-7; the match to TRBD1 covers 9 bases. Germline lookup yields CDR1 MNHEY and CDR2 SVGAGI. This CDR3 spans 15 amino acids. After removal of 7 bases from V and 7 bases from J, the junction contained 14 bases not matched to a gene. The CDR3 bases are TGTGCCAGCACCCAAGGGGTACAGGGGGCAGGTGAGCAGTACTTC. It encodes CASTQGVQGAGEQYF.

The chain is built from TRBV4-1 and TRBJ2-7; tentatively, D is TRBD1 (6 bases). CDR3 size: 18 residues. CDR1 and CDR2 (germline): MGHRA, YSYEKL. V lost 4 bases, J lost 0 bases, and 22 bases lay in between. Here the CDR3 DNA reads TGCGCCAGCAGCCGCCAAGCCTATTGGGACACCAGCTCCTACGAGCAGTACTTC. Protein: CASSRQAYWDTSSYEQYF.

This clone showed up just once. J is TRBJ1-6 and V is TRBV19; tentatively, D is TRBD1 (6 bases). Germline CDR1 and CDR2: LNHDA and SQIVND (reference sequence). The CDR3 is 18 amino acids. V lost 6 bases, J lost 7 bases, and 25 bases lay in between. The CDR3 protein is CASRGLLDRDKLNSPLHF. The CDR3, as DNA: TGTGCCAGTAGAGGCCTTCTCGACCGGGACAAGCTAAATTCACCCCTCCACTTT.

The chain is built from TRBV4-3 and TRBJ2-1; 10 bases fit TRBD2. Germline CDR1 is LGHNA and CDR2 is YSLEER. The CDR3 contains 15 residues. V gave up 4 bases and J gave up 7 bases; unmatched junction bases: 7. DNA of the CDR3: TGCGCCAGCAGCCTATACGTAGCGGGAGGAAATGAGCAGTTCTTC. It encodes CASSLYVAGGNEQFF.

The V and J genes are TRBV29-1 and TRBJ1-1; weak D call: TRBD1 (5 bases). The CDR3 contains 17 residues. The V end lost 1 base, the J end lost 0 bases, and 18 bases lay between the germline ends. Germline-derived CDR1 and CDR2 are SQVTM and ANQGSEA. The CDR3 reads CSVEVWVKGTMNTEAFF. CDR3 nucleotide sequence: TGCAGCGTTGAAGTTTGGGTGAAGGGGACCATGAACACTGAAGCTTTCTTT.

The J gene is TRBJ2-7, the V gene TRBV12-5; 9 bases match TRBD2. The germline V gene has CDR1 LGHNT and CDR2 FRNRAP. The CDR3 is 13 residues long. J gave up 3 bases and V 6 bases, and 3 bases lay outside the gene matches. The CDR3: CASGIAGDYEQYF. The DNA of the CDR3 is TGTGCTAGTGGGATAGCGGGAGACTACGAGCAGTACTTC.

The count of this clone is one. V is TRBV18 and J is TRBJ1-4; 9 nucleotides match TRBD1. Trimming took 3 bases from V and 5 from J; bases not matched to a gene: 1. CDR3 size: 14 residues. Germline V gives CDR1 KGHSH, CDR2 LQKENI. The CDR3 spells CASSPGTGNEKLFF. CDR3 coding DNA: TGTGCCAGCTCACCTGGGACAGGGAATGAAAAACTGTTTTTT.

The chain uses TRBV28 and TRBJ1-2; D gene ambiguous. The CDR3 runs 14 residues. V lost 2 bases and J 7 bases, leaving 14 bases between the germline ends. Germline CDR1 MDHEN, CDR2 SYDVKM. The CDR3 nucleotides are TGTGCCAGCAGTTTAATGTCGTTAAAGAGTGGCTACACCTTC. It is translated as CASSLMSLKSGYTF.

V usage is TRBV29-1 and J usage is TRBJ2-2, with TRBD2 matching 10 bases. Germline V gene lookup returns CDR1 SQVTM and CDR2 ANQGSEA. The CDR3 length is 16 residues. After removal of 4 bases from V and 4 bases from J, the junction contained 9 bases not matched to a gene. The CDR3 loop reads CSVGKGSGRPTGELFF. For the CDR3, the DNA is TGCAGCGTTGGGAAGGGTAGCGGGAGGCCCACCGGGGAGCTGTTTTTT.

This chain connects TRBV7-9 to TRBJ2-1, with 9 bases lining up with TRBD2. CDR3 length: 16 amino acids. Trimming took 8 bases from V and 5 from J; bases not matched to a gene: 13. Germline CDR1 is SEHNR and CDR2 is FQNEAQ (reference sequence). The CDR3 sequence is CASSPYLAGTNNEQFF. CDR3 in DNA: TGTGCCAGCTCACCCTATCTAGCGGGAACCAACAATGAGCAGTTCTTC.

This rearrangement joins TRBV19 to TRBJ1-3; possible D gene TRBD1, 5 bases. Germline loops: CDR1 LNHDA, CDR2 SQIVND (reference sequence). The CDR3 has 19 amino acids. Trimming removed 3 bases at V and 0 bases at J, with 21 bases between. The CDR3 DNA reads as TGTGCCAGTAGTATCAAAAGACAGCTACTAACGAGCTCTGGAAACACCATATATTTT. The encoded protein is CASSIKRQLLTSSGNTIYF.

The chain couples TRBV11-1 to TRBJ2-7; perhaps TRBD2 as D (6 bases). The V gene's germline CDR1 is SGHAT and CDR2 FQDESV (reference sequence). The ends were cut back, 5 bases at V and 6 bases at J, with 20 bases in the middle. CDR3 length: 15 residues. CDR3 protein: CASSAQGLLGGEQYF. Here the CDR3 DNA reads TGTGCCAGCAGCGCCCAGGGACTCCTGGGGGGCGAGCAGTACTTC.

The chain links TRBV11-1 to TRBJ1-1; D remains unclear. The CDR3 consists of 15 residues. The germline V gene encodes CDR1 SGHAT and CDR2 FQDESV (reference sequence). Trimming left V 4 bases short and J 5 bases short, with 17 bases between. The CDR3 loop reads CASSSWTQARTEAFF. DNA of the CDR3: TGTGCCAGCAGCTCTTGGACCCAGGCCCGAACTGAAGCTTTCTTT.